The sequence of this TCR beta chain was determined in a study of T cells in Graves' hyperthyroidism and ophthalmopathy. Broader study findings: Most thyroid clonotypes expanded above 0.001 were also detected in blood.

TCR beta CDR3 regions were amplified from RNA. The primer set for the first-round RT-PCR of the TCR CDR3 was HTBI. TCRdb reprocessed the multiplex PCR reads via MiXCR and lists one record per CDR3 protein. The sample has approximately 520,000 distinct CDR3 sequences, around 20% seen once; the top ten hold approximately 26%. Patients between 18 and 65 years old had hyperthyroidism, newly diagnosed and lasting under 2 months. Uncontrolled infection, other autoimmune disease, pregnancy or lactation disqualified patients from enrolment. Diagnoses rested on clinical symptoms, serum thyroxine and TRAb, thyroid ultrasound and orbital computed tomography. CDR1 and CDR2 from the germline V gene are MNHNS and SASEGT. V was clipped by 1 base and J by 2 bases; unmatched bases: 9. This CDR3 region has 18 residues. This clonotype was observed many times. The antigen remains unidentified.

This sequence joins TRBV6-1 and TRBJ2-2; TRBD2 matches 8 bases. Sequencing used blood. The origin of this receptor is a man aged 18 to 30 with Graves' hyperthyroidism. The CDR3 spells CASSEVGRGARNTGELFF. The CDR3 nucleotides are TGTGCCAGCAGTGAAGTAGGGCGGGGGGCGCGAAACACCGGGGAGCTGTTTTTT.